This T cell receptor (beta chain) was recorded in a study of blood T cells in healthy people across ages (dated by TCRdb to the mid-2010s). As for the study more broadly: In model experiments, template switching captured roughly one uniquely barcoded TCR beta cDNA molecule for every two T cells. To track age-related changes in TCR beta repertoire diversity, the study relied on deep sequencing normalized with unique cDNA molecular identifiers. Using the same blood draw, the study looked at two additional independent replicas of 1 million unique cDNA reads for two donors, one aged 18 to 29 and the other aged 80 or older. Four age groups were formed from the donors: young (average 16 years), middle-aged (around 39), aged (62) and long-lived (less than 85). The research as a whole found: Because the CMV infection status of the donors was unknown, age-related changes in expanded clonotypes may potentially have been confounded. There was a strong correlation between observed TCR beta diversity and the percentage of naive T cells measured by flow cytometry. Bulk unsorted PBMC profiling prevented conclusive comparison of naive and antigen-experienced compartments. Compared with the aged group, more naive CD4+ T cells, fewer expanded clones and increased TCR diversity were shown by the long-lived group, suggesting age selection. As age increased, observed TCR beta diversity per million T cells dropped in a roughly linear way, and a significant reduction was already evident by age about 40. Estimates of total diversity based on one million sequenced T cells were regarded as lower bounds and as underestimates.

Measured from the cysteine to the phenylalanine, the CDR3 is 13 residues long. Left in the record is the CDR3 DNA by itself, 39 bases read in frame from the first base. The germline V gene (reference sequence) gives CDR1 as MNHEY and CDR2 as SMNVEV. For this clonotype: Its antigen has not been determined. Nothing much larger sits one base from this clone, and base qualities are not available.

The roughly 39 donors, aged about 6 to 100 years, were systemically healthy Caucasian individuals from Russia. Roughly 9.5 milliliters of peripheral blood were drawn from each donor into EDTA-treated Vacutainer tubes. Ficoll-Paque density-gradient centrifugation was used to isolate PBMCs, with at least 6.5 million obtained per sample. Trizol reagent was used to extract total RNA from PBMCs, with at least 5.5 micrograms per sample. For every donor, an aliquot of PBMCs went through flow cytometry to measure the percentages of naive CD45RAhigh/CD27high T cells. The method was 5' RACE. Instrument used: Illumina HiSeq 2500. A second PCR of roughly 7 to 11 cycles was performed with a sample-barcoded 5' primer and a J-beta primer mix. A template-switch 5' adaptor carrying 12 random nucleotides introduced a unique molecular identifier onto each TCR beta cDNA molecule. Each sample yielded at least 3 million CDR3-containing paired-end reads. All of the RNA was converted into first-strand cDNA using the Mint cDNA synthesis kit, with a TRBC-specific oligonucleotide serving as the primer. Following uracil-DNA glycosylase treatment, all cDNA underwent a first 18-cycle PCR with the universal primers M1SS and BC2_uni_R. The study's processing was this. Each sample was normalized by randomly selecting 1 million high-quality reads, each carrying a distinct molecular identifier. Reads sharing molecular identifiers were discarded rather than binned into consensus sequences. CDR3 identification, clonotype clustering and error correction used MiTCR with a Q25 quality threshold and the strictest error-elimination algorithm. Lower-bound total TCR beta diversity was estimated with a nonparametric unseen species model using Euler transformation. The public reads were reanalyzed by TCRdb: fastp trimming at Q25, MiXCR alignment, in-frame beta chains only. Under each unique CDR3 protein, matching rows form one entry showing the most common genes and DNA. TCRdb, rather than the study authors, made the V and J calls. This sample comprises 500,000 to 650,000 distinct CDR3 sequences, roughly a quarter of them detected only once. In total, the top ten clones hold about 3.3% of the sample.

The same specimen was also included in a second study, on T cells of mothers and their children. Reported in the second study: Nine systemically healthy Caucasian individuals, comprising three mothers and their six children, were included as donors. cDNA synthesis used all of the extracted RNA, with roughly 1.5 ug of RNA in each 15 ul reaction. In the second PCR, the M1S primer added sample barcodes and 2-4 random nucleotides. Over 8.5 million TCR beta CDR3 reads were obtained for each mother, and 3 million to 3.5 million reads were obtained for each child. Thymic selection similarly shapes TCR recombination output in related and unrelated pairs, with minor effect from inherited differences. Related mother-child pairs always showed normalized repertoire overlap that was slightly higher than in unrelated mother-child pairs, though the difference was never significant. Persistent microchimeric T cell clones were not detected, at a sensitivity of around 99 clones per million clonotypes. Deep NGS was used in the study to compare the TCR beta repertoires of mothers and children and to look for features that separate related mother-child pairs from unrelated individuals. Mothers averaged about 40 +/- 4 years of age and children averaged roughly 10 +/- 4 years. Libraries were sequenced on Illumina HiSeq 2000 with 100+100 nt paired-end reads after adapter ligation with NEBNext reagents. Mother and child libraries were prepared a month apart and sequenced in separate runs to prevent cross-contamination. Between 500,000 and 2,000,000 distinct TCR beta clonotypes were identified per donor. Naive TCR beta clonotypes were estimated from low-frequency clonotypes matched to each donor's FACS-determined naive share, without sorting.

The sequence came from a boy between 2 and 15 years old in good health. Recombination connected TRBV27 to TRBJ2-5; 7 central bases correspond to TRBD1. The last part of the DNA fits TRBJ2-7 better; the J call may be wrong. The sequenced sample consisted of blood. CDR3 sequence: CASRYRGSYEQYF. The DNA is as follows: TGTGCCAGCAGATACAGGGGCAGTTACGAGCAGTACTTC.